The clone carrying this T cell receptor beta chain has at least ten counts. Its antigen is unidentified. The sample belongs to a study of glioma-infiltrating T cells. The CDR3 covers 13 residues. Germline CDR1 reads MNHEY; CDR2 reads SMNVEV (reference sequence). The V end was cut by 6 bases, the J end by 2 bases, with 11 bases between. TCR alpha and beta CDR3 regions were amplified from RNA using iRepertoire nested multiplex PCR. Input was about 95-400 ng of tissue mRNA or PBMC total RNA. TCRdb recomputed calls from the multiplex PCR reads with MiXCR, one row per CDR3 protein. The repertoire consists of roughly 120,000 distinct CDR3 sequences, with about 23% occurring once and the leading ten covering roughly 15%. Study-wide points: Non-neoplastic patients had below-expected tissue-blood divergence, while all gliomas exceeded expectation. Only very few CDR3 sequences appeared in both tissue and blood.

The chain couples TRBV27 to TRBJ2-7; D is perhaps TRBD1 (5 bases). This clonotype was sampled from a human donor with low-grade glioma or glioblastoma, undergoing nonglioma brain surgery, or in good health (not recorded which). Sequencing input: glioma tissue, nonneoplastic brain tissue, or PBMCs (not recorded which). CDR3 loop: CASSLRAAYEQYF. For the CDR3, the DNA is TGTGCCAGCAGCCTCAGGGCCGCCTACGAGCAGTACTTC.